What follows are 26 T cell receptor beta chains derived from one specimen sequenced in a study of neurological immune-mediated disorders. TCRdb processed the 5' RACE reads anew with MiXCR; each CDR3 protein has one entry. The sample consists of about 44,000 distinct CDR3 sequences, nearly 6.5% of them appearing once. Input material: CD4+ T cells from blood. The receptors were sampled from a woman between 35 and 50 years old in good health.

This clonotype was counted many times. J is TRBJ2-2 and V is TRBV12-3 or TRBV12-4; TRBD2 agrees at 7 bases. The CDR3 totals 16 residues. J gave up 2 bases and V 2 bases, and 5 bases lay outside the gene matches. The CDR3 DNA reads TGTGCCAGCAGTTTATGGGGGACTACCAACACCGGGGAGCTGTTTTTT. This codes for CASSLWGTTNTGELFF.

This clonotype has ten or more counts. This chain joins TRBV20-1 and TRBJ2-7; TRBD2 might be the D (6 bases). Trimming removed 7 bases at V and 6 bases at J, with 13 bases between. The CDR3 runs to 11 residues. Germline CDR1 reads DFQATT; CDR2 reads SNEGSKA (reference sequence). CDR3 residues: CSGYGGSEQYF. The CDR3 coding sequence is TGCAGTGGGTATGGGGGGTCCGAGCAGTACTTC.

This clonotype was recorded many times. This chain connects TRBV10-1 to TRBJ2-2; TRBD2 matches at 8 bases. The CDR3 totals 15 residues. The V and J ends lost 3 bases and 7 bases, in that order; junction bases with no gene match: 7. Looked up from germline, CDR1 is WNHNN and CDR2 is SYGVQD (reference sequence). The CDR3 region is CASSDPGLGGGELFF. CDR3 nucleotide sequence: TGCGCCAGCAGTGACCCGGGACTAGGAGGCGGGGAGCTGTTTTTT.

This chain links TRBV20-1 with TRBJ2-7; 10 nucleotides match TRBD2. CDR1 is DFQATT and CDR2 is SNEGSKA in the germline V gene (reference sequence). V shed 6 bases and J 6 bases; nucleotides not matched to a gene: 11. The CDR3 covers 14 residues. The CDR3 protein is CSAFGGLAFSEQYF. The CDR3 DNA is TGCAGTGCCTTCGGGGGACTAGCGTTTTCCGAGCAGTACTTC.

This clonotype was counted at least ten times. The V gene is TRBV12-3 or TRBV12-4, the J gene TRBJ1-5; D is possibly TRBD1 (6 bases). V lost 5 bases and J 2 bases, leaving 10 bases between the germline ends. This CDR3 is 14 amino acids long. CDR3 coding DNA: TGTGCCAGCAGTGTATCAGGGGGCAATCAGCCCCAGCATTTT. This codes for CASSVSGGNQPQHF.

In its sample, this clonotype was seen many times. The J gene is TRBJ2-3, the V gene TRBV5-1; D is possibly TRBD1 (6 bases). Looked up from germline, CDR1 is SGHRS and CDR2 is YFSETQ. V was pared by 2 bases and J by 0 bases, with 13 bases between. This CDR3 comprises 16 residues. The CDR3 coding sequence is TGCGCCAGCAGCTTCCAGGGGAGTCCTAGCACAGATACGCAGTATTTT. This encodes CASSFQGSPSTDTQYF. The full variable domain, completed using reference TRBV5-1 and TRBJ2-3, is KAGVTQTPRYLIKTRGQQVTLSCSPISGHRSVSWYQQTPGQGLQFLFEYFSETQRNKGNFPGRFSGRQFSNSRSEMNVSTLELGDSALYLCASSFQGSPSTDTQYFGPGTRLTVL.

At least ten counts were recorded for this clonotype. The V and J genes are TRBV18 and TRBJ2-1; TRBD1 might be the D (5 bases). This CDR3 is built from 13 residues. Germline CDR1 is KGHSH and CDR2 is LQKENI. Trimming shortened V by 3 bases and J by 4 bases, and 7 bases separated the two germline ends. CDR3 region: CASSPDRYNEQFF. The CDR3 bases are TGTGCCAGCTCACCCGACAGATACAATGAGCAGTTCTTC.

The chain couples TRBV3-1 to TRBJ1-6, with D unclear. Per germline, CDR1 LGHDT and CDR2 YNNKEL (reference sequence). The CDR3 runs to 18 residues. The V end was cut by 1 base, the J end by 4 bases, with 17 bases between. The CDR3 DNA reads as TGTGCCAGCAGCCAAGGGAAAGTTGGAAACAGATATAATTCACCCCTCCACTTT. Translating gives CASSQGKVGNRYNSPLHF.

This clonotype has at least ten counts. The genes are TRBV5-5 and TRBJ2-3; D remains unclear. Germline V gene lookup returns CDR1 SGHKS and CDR2 YYEKEE (reference sequence). The CDR3 covers 15 residues. V dropped 0 bases and J dropped 2 bases, with 10 bases sitting between them. The CDR3 DNA sequence: TGTGCCAGCAGCTTGGGGCCTGAGATCACAGATACGCAGTATTTT. Translation gives CASSLGPEITDTQYF.

This clonotype has a count of ten or more. The chain is built from TRBV12-3 or TRBV12-4 and TRBJ1-1, with D maybe TRBD1 (5 bases). V lost 3 bases to trimming and J lost 4 bases, with 12 bases between them. The CDR3 contains 14 residues. CDR3 DNA sequence: TGTGCCAGCAGTTTTATTGCGAGGGGCACTGAAGCTTTCTTT. It codes for CASSFIARGTEAFF.

This clonotype was seen many times. The rearrangement joins TRBV28 to TRBJ2-7, with 7 bases aligning to TRBD1. Germline values: CDR1 MDHEN, CDR2 SYDVKM. The CDR3 runs to 13 residues. V lost 6 bases to trimming and J lost 4 bases; unmatched junction nucleotides: 6. The CDR3 reads CASRRTGVYEQYF. In DNA form, the CDR3 reads TGTGCCAGCAGGCGGACAGGAGTTTACGAGCAGTACTTC.

The table lists this clonotype with many counts. The J gene is TRBJ1-1, the V gene TRBV20-1; D may be TRBD1 (5 bases). Trimming left V 3 bases short and J 3 bases short, with 11 bases between. Germline lookup yields CDR1 DFQATT and CDR2 SNEGSKA (reference sequence). The CDR3 spans 13 residues. The CDR3 reads CSARRGPYTEAFF. CDR3 bases: TGCAGTGCTAGGCGGGGCCCGTACACTGAAGCTTTCTTT.

This clonotype was recorded many times. The genes are TRBV5-1 and TRBJ2-5, with D perhaps matching TRBD2 (6 bases). Trimming cost V 0 bases and J 5 bases, with 14 bases left between them. The CDR3 sequence is 15 residues long. Germline CDR1 is SGHRS and CDR2 is YFSETQ. The CDR3: CASSLEGGSRETQYF. Here the CDR3 DNA reads TGCGCCAGCAGCTTGGAGGGAGGCAGTAGGGAGACCCAGTACTTC.

In its sample, this clonotype was seen many times. This chain connects TRBV29-1 to TRBJ1-4, with no clear D. CDR1 and CDR2 (germline): SQVTM, ANQGSEA. V lost 7 bases, J lost 1 base, and 16 bases lay in between. This CDR3 has 15 residues. The CDR3 coding sequence is TGCAGCGCACTTGATGACCGAGAAACTAATGAAAAACTGTTTTTT. Protein sequence: CSALDDRETNEKLFF.

This clonotype showed up many times. The V and J genes are TRBV25-1 and TRBJ1-1, with D possibly being TRBD1 (5 bases). The CDR3 spans 13 residues. V was trimmed by 4 bases and J by 1 base, leaving 7 bases between them. Germline loops: CDR1 MGHDK, CDR2 SYGVNS. CDR3 in DNA: TGTGCCAGCAGTGTTCAGGGGAACACTGAAGCTTTCTTT. It yields the protein CASSVQGNTEAFF.

Turning to this clonotype: A read error is likely, as this CDR3 ends without the conserved phenylalanine or tryptophan. The limits of the CDR3 on the DNA are not certain, so only TCRdb's listed CDR3 is given. The V gene is TRBV7-2, the J gene TRBJ2-5; the D call of TRBD2 is as the table states it, not checked on the DNA. Germline V gene sequence: CDR1 SGHTA, CDR2 FQGNSA. The CDR3 adds up to 22 amino acids, both ends counted. The CDR3 here is CASSFYICSANPGDGSLETQYL.

This clonotype was found many times. This CDR3 is CASSQTGLYGYTF. In nucleotides, the CDR3 is TGTGCCAGCAGCCAGACCGGGCTCTATGGCTACACCTTC. The chain employs TRBV14 and TRBJ1-2; D gene uncertain. This CDR3 is built from 13 residues. Per germline, CDR1 SGHDN and CDR2 FVKESK. V was clipped by 3 bases and J by 4 bases, with 9 bases between them. Full variable domain (rest looked up from reference TRBV14 and TRBJ1-2): EAGVTQFPSHSVIEKGQTVTLRCDPISGHDNLYWYRRVMGKEIKFLLHFVKESKQDESGMPNNRFLAERTGGTYSTLKVQPAELEDSGVYFCASSQTGLYGYTFGSGTRLTVV.

This clonotype was recorded many times. The chain carries TRBV15 and TRBJ1-1; no firm D call. Germline V gives CDR1 LNHNV, CDR2 YYDKDF (reference sequence). Trimming removed 3 bases at V and 0 bases at J, with 8 bases between. This CDR3 is 14 amino acids long. This CDR3 is CATSRDGLNTEAFF. The DNA for the CDR3 is TGTGCCACCAGCAGGGACGGCCTGAACACTGAAGCTTTCTTT.

The chain carries TRBV3-1 and TRBJ2-7; tentatively, D is TRBD2 (5 bases). The V gene lost 4 bases and the J gene lost 4 bases, with 11 bases spanning the gap. This CDR3 contains 13 residues. CDR1 is LGHDT, CDR2 YNNKEL, per germline (reference sequence). CDR3 amino acids: CASSPGLYYEQYF. DNA for the CDR3: TGTGCCAGCAGCCCTGGACTGTATTACGAGCAGTACTTC.

The rearrangement uses TRBV6-5 and TRBJ1-1; 7 bases fit TRBD1. V was clipped by 2 bases and J by 4 bases; unmatched bases: 10. Germline loops: CDR1 MNHEY, CDR2 SVGAGI. The CDR3 totals 16 residues. CDR3 coding DNA: TGTGCCAGCAGTTACGCGGGACAGACAAGTGCCACTGAAGCTTTCTTT. This translates into CASSYAGQTSATEAFF.

The sample holds many counts of this clonotype. J is TRBJ2-7 and V is TRBV5-1, with 9 bases that match TRBD2. The germline gives CDR1 SGHRS, CDR2 YFSETQ. This CDR3 contains 14 residues. V gave up 4 bases and J gave up 4 bases; unmatched junction bases: 6. CDR3 amino acids: CASSPEAGGYEQYF. The CDR3 coding sequence is TGCGCCAGCAGCCCCGAGGCGGGGGGGTACGAGCAGTACTTC.

This clonotype was counted many times. V gene TRBV7-9 combines with J gene TRBJ1-4; no clear D. Germline CDR1 reads SEHNR; CDR2 reads FQNEAQ (reference sequence). This CDR3 is 14 amino acids long. The germline V and J ends were trimmed by 8 bases and 4 bases, with 14 bases remaining between them. CDR3 in amino acids: CASAARIINEKLFF. The CDR3, as DNA: TGTGCCAGCGCGGCGAGGATTATTAATGAAAAACTGTTTTTT.

This clonotype was detected ten times or more. The chain is built from TRBV2 and TRBJ2-4, with 10 bases fitting TRBD2. Losses at the gene ends were 2 bases for V and 1 base for J; bases not matched to a gene: 8. This CDR3 spans 18 amino acids. Germline V CDR1 and CDR2: SNHLY, FYNNEI. DNA for the CDR3: TGTGCCAGCAGTGAAAGGGCTAGCGGGAGTGGTGCCAAAAACATTCAGTACTTC. It yields the protein CASSERASGSGAKNIQYF.

This clonotype showed up many times. The V call is TRBV4-3, the J call TRBJ2-3; TRBD2 matches at 14 bases. CDR3 length: 19 residues. Germline V lookup: CDR1 LGHNA, CDR2 YSLEER. The V segment lost 0 bases and the J segment 3 bases; nucleotides outside the gene matches: 8. The CDR3 sequence is CASSQELATSGRVTDTQYF. CDR3 sequence (DNA): TGCGCCAGCAGCCAAGAGCTGGCGACTAGCGGGAGGGTAACAGATACGCAGTATTTT.

This clonotype was seen ten or more times. The chain is built from TRBV4-2 and TRBJ2-7; 9 bases map to TRBD2. V lost 0 bases to trimming and J lost 6 bases; unmatched junction nucleotides: 6. The CDR3 consists of 15 residues. CDR1 and CDR2 (germline): LGHNA, YNFKEQ. The CDR3: CASSQDLTSGLEQYF. The CDR3 region has the DNA TGTGCCAGCAGCCAAGATCTGACTAGCGGTCTCGAGCAGTACTTC.

In this sample, this clonotype turned up many times. The chain carries TRBV19 and TRBJ2-1; 9 nucleotides agree with TRBD2. V lost 3 bases and J lost 7; bases outside the gene matches: 10. The CDR3 has 16 residues. Germline V gene lookup returns CDR1 LNHDA and CDR2 SQIVND (reference sequence). The CDR3 coding sequence is TGTGCCAGTAGTATTGAGCCTAGCGGGAATGGGAATGAGCAGTTCTTC. As protein: CASSIEPSGNGNEQFF.